One sample yielded the 25 T cell receptor beta chains listed below, sequenced in a study of blood T cell repertoires in COVID-19. TCRdb keeps only in-frame clones here, not all; method: immunoSEQ multiplex PCR. The sample includes roughly 300,000 clones, 83% of them seen just once. Material for sequencing was peripheral blood. Source of these receptors: a woman in her forties or fifties with acute or convalescent COVID-19.

The chain links TRBV2 to TRBJ2-1; 9 bases are shared with TRBD1. CDR3 length equals 13 residues. CDR1 and CDR2 (germline): SNHLY, FYNNEI. V shed 6 bases, J shed 9 bases, and the junction held 6 bases outside the gene matches. In nucleotides, the CDR3 is TGTGCCAGCAGGGCCGGGACAGGGTCTGAGCAGTTCTTC. Amino acid sequence: CASRAGTGSEQFF.

The chain couples TRBV27 to TRBJ2-1, with 13 bases aligning to TRBD2. The CDR3 has 14 amino acids. Germline lookup yields CDR1 MNHEY and CDR2 SMNVEV (reference sequence). The V and J ends lost 4 bases and 9 bases, in that order; junction bases with no gene match: 3. This chain's CDR3 is CASSSGLAGTEQFF. The CDR3 coding sequence is TGTGCCAGCAGTTCGGGACTAGCGGGGACTGAGCAGTTCTTC.

The chain has TRBV5-1 and TRBJ2-4; TRBD2 agrees at 15 bases. The CDR3 has 19 amino acids. Germline V CDR1 and CDR2: SGHRS, YFSETQ. After removal of 0 bases from V and 1 base from J, the junction contained 5 bases not matched to a gene. The CDR3 reads CASSLGTSGGAGAKNIQYF. The CDR3 DNA is TGCGCCAGCAGCTTGGGGACTAGCGGGGGGGCCGGGGCCAAAAACATTCAGTACTTC.

This chain uses TRBV7-9 with TRBJ1-3; 10 bases are shared with TRBD1. With V trimmed by 4 bases and J by 3 bases, 3 bases remained unmatched. Germline loops: CDR1 SEHNR, CDR2 FQNEAQ (reference sequence). The CDR3 consists of 15 residues. This chain's CDR3 is CASSSGQGDGNTIYF. The DNA for the CDR3 is TGTGCCAGCAGCTCCGGACAGGGGGATGGAAACACCATATATTTT.

In this sample, this clone turned up once. This chain joins TRBV5-1 and TRBJ1-2; 7 bases line up with TRBD1. V trimming: 1 base; J trimming: 8 bases; junction bases outside the gene matches: 5. The CDR3 has 13 residues. The germline V gene has CDR1 SGHRS and CDR2 YFSETQ. The CDR3 loop is CASSLMTGSGYTF. DNA for the CDR3: TGCGCCAGCAGCTTGATGACAGGGTCCGGCTACACCTTC. Together with reference TRBV5-1 and TRBJ1-2, the CDR3 gives the full variable domain: KAGVTQTPRYLIKTRGQQVTLSCSPISGHRSVSWYQQTPGQGLQFLFEYFSETQRNKGNFPGRFSGRQFSNSRSEMNVSTLELGDSALYLCASSLMTGSGYTFGSGTRLTVV.

On this clone itself: Other nucleotide sequences from this sample produce the same CDR3. This chain links TRBV6-5 with TRBJ1-5; 7 bases line up with TRBD1. The CDR3 extends over 14 amino acids. Per the germline V gene, CDR1 is MNHEY and CDR2 is SVGAGI. V was pared by 6 bases and J by 4 bases, with 6 bases of the junction left unmatched. CDR3 in amino acids: CASSSGQLNQPQHF. The CDR3 DNA reads TGTGCCAGCAGCTCGGGACAGCTTAATCAGCCCCAGCATTTT.

This rearrangement joins TRBV5-5 to TRBJ2-1; weak D call: TRBD2 (6 bases). The CDR3 has 14 residues. V was trimmed by 1 base and J by 9 bases, leaving 14 bases between them. The germline V gene has CDR1 SGHKS and CDR2 YYEKEE (reference sequence). Here the CDR3 reads CASSLRPLGGEQFF. The CDR3 DNA reads as TGTGCCAGCAGCTTGCGCCCTTTGGGAGGTGAGCAGTTCTTC.

This clone appeared a few times. The chain is built from TRBV7-2 and TRBJ1-5; 10 positions match TRBD1. Germline V gene sequence: CDR1 SGHTA, CDR2 FQGNSA. V was pared by 5 bases and J by 7 bases, with 5 bases of the junction left unmatched. There are 14 residues in the CDR3. Here the CDR3 DNA reads TGTGCCAGCAGCAACCGGGACAGGGGCCAGCCCCAGCATTTT. Amino acid sequence: CASSNRDRGQPQHF. The complete variable domain, with remaining parts taken from reference TRBV7-2 and TRBJ1-5, reads GAGVSQSPSNKVTEKGKDVELRCDPISGHTALYWYRQSLGQGLEFLIYFQGNSAPDKSGLPSDRFSAERTGGSVSTLTIQRTQQEDSAVYLCASSNRDRGQPQHFGDGTRLSIL.

This chain links TRBV4-1 with TRBJ1-1; TRBD1 agrees at 7 bases. Per germline, CDR1 MGHRA and CDR2 YSYEKL. V was clipped by 1 base and J by 5 bases; unmatched bases: 4. The CDR3 is 14 residues long. CDR3 nucleotide sequence: TGCGCCAGCAGCCAAGCAACAGGGGTGACTGAAGCTTTCTTT. Encoded protein: CASSQATGVTEAFF.

The rearrangement uses TRBV2 and TRBJ1-1; unclear D gene. The germline V gene encodes CDR1 SNHLY and CDR2 FYNNEI. V gave up 8 bases and J gave up 2 bases, with 12 bases separating them. The CDR3 loop spans 13 amino acids. The CDR3 bases are TGTGCCAGCTATAGCAAGCTCAACACTGAAGCTTTCTTT. Encoded protein: CASYSKLNTEAFF.

V gene TRBV7-9 combines with J gene TRBJ1-2, with no clear D. V was pared by 1 base and J by 1 base, with 7 bases between. Germline CDR1 is SEHNR and CDR2 is FQNEAQ (reference sequence). The CDR3 has 14 residues. This chain's CDR3 is CASSLGSSNYGYTF. CDR3 DNA: TGTGCCAGCAGCTTAGGAAGTAGTAACTATGGCTACACCTTC. The variable domain in full, completed from reference TRBV7-9 and TRBJ1-2, reads DTGVSQNPRHKITKRGQNVTFRCDPISEHNRLYWYRQTLGQGPEFLTYFQNEAQLEKSRLLSDRFSAERPKGSFSTLEIQRTEQGDSAMYLCASSLGSSNYGYTFGSGTRLTVV.

The V gene is TRBV6-6, the J gene TRBJ2-1, with D possibly being TRBD1 (7 bases). With 5 bases removed from V and 8 bases from J, the gap between germline ends came to 16 bases. In germline, CDR1 is MNHNY, CDR2 SVGAGI (reference sequence). The CDR3 loop spans 14 amino acids. This CDR3 is CASSAGQLRDEQFF. The CDR3 DNA reads TGTGCCAGCAGTGCGGGACAGCTAAGAGATGAGCAGTTCTTC.

V usage is TRBV7-2 and J usage is TRBJ2-3, with TRBD2 identical over 8 bases. Trimming took 2 bases from V and 4 from J; bases not matched to a gene: 8. The CDR3 is 16 amino acids. Germline CDR1 and CDR2: SGHTA and FQGNSA. Here the CDR3 DNA reads TGTGCCAGCAGCTTAAGTCCAGCGGGGGCTTCAGATACGCAGTATTTT. This codes for CASSLSPAGASDTQYF.

The V gene is TRBV7-9, the J gene TRBJ2-7, with 11 bases matching TRBD2. Germline V CDR1 and CDR2: SEHNR, FQNEAQ (reference sequence). The CDR3 extends over 16 amino acids. V lost 6 bases to trimming and J lost 7 bases; unmatched junction nucleotides: 14. As DNA, the CDR3 is TGTGCCAGCAGTCCGAGACCGGGACTAGCGGTGTCTGAGCAGTACTTC. Translation gives CASSPRPGLAVSEQYF.

This chain connects TRBV6-2 or TRBV6-3 to TRBJ2-7, with D possibly TRBD2 on 6 matching bases. The CDR3 runs to 14 residues. CDR1 and CDR2 from the germline V gene are MNHEY and SVGEGT. Deletions cut 5 bases from V and 7 bases from J, with 18 bases between. The CDR3 spells CASSRDLTLGEQYF. CDR3 sequence (DNA): TGTGCCAGCAGTCGGGACTTAACTCTGGGGGAGCAGTACTTC.

This clone was picked up a small number of times. The V call is TRBV4-3, the J call TRBJ2-3; 8 bases line up with TRBD2. Germline trimming cut 3 bases from V and 2 bases from J; bases unmatched to any gene: 10. Germline CDR1 and CDR2: LGHNA and YSLEER. The CDR3 totals 17 residues. The CDR3 coding sequence is TGCGCCAGCAGCCAGGGGAAGCGGGAGAGGCACACAGATACGCAGTATTTT. Amino acid sequence: CASSQGKRERHTDTQYF.

This rearrangement joins TRBV13 to TRBJ2-5; D is undetermined. This CDR3 region has 14 residues. CDR1 is PRHDT and CDR2 is FYEKMQ in the germline V gene (reference sequence). The V and J ends lost 3 bases and 3 bases respectively, with 11 bases between them. CDR3 protein: CASSFLGGEETQYF. Written as DNA, the CDR3 is TGTGCCAGCAGCTTTCTTGGCGGTGAAGAGACCCAGTACTTC.

The V gene is TRBV19, the J gene TRBJ2-3; 9 nucleotides line up with TRBD2. Germline V gene lookup returns CDR1 LNHDA and CDR2 SQIVND (reference sequence). CDR3 length: 15 residues. The V segment lost 4 bases and the J segment 2 bases; nucleotides outside the gene matches: 4. CDR3 protein: CASSNRGGATDTQYF. In DNA form, the CDR3 reads TGTGCCAGTAGTAACCGCGGGGGGGCCACAGATACGCAGTATTTT.

The chain couples TRBV5-4 to TRBJ1-1; D is perhaps TRBD1 (5 bases). CDR3 length: 14 amino acids. Between the trimmed V and J ends, which lost 0 bases and 2 bases, there was a span of 8 bases. Germline V gene lookup returns CDR1 SGHNT and CDR2 YYREEE (reference sequence). The CDR3 coding sequence is TGTGCCAGCAGCTTGGTGGGGGGTAACACTGAAGCTTTCTTT. Translated, it gives CASSLVGGNTEAFF.

This chain uses TRBV29-1 with TRBJ1-5; possibly TRBD1 for D (6 bases). Trimming cost V 1 base and J 7 bases, with 17 bases left between them. Germline CDR1 and CDR2: SQVTM and ANQGSEA. This CDR3 spans 15 amino acids. CDR3 sequence (DNA): TGCAGCGTTGAAGCAACAGGGACCCAAGGCCAGCCCCAGCATTTT. Translation gives CSVEATGTQGQPQHF.

The chain has TRBV29-1 and TRBJ1-3, with TRBD1 identical over 9 bases. The ends lost 5 bases at V and 3 bases at J; junction bases unmatched: 5. Germline V gene lookup returns CDR1 SQVTM and CDR2 ANQGSEA. This CDR3 comprises 14 residues. CDR3 sequence: CSVNRDRVGNTIYF. DNA of the CDR3: TGCAGCGTTAACCGGGACAGGGTTGGAAACACCATATATTTT.

This clone occurred once. This chain uses TRBV2 with TRBJ1-1, with a possible D match to TRBD1 (6 bases). This CDR3 region has 13 residues. The germline V gene encodes CDR1 SNHLY and CDR2 FYNNEI. Trimming pared 6 bases from V and 3 bases from J, leaving 11 bases between. This CDR3 reads CASSPRGYTEAFF. The CDR3 region has the DNA TGTGCCAGCAGCCCGAGGGGGTACACTGAAGCTTTCTTT.

This clone was recorded many times. The chain employs TRBV6-1 and TRBJ2-1; possible D gene TRBD2, 6 bases. V was pared by 2 bases and J by 4 bases, with 12 bases between. The CDR3 spans 15 residues. Germline V lookup: CDR1 MNHNS, CDR2 SASEGT. This chain's CDR3 is CASSELFGGYNEQFF. The CDR3 nucleotides read TGTGCCAGCAGTGAATTATTCGGGGGTTACAATGAGCAGTTCTTC.

The gene calls are TRBV5-1 and TRBJ1-2; D gene ambiguous. Between the trimmed V and J ends, which lost 0 bases and 0 bases, there was a span of 9 bases. CDR1 is SGHRS and CDR2 is YFSETQ in the germline V gene. The CDR3 spans 15 residues. CDR3 sequence: CASSLGVTANYGYTF. The CDR3 nucleotides read TGCGCCAGCAGCTTGGGAGTCACAGCTAACTATGGCTACACCTTC.

The CDR3 is CASSETGEVEQYF. CDR3 sequence (DNA): TGTGCCAGCAGCGAAACAGGGGAGGTCGAGCAGTACTTC. This chain connects TRBV2 to TRBJ2-7, with D perhaps matching TRBD1 (7 bases). V dropped 6 bases and J dropped 6 bases, with 15 bases sitting between them. Germline values: CDR1 SNHLY, CDR2 FYNNEI. The CDR3 loop spans 13 amino acids.